These 2 T cell receptor beta chains were all obtained from the same sample, sequenced in a study of response to subunit inactivated influenza vaccine. Via MiXCR, TCRdb re-called the RT-PCR reads, giving one row per CDR3 protein. Of some 850,000 distinct CDR3 sequences listed, 15% to 20% are singletons. The sequenced sample was PBMCs from blood, obtained 5 to 6 days after vaccination. These TCRs come from a man over 45 who received an inactivated influenza vaccine.

V usage is TRBV24-1 and J usage is TRBJ2-1, with TRBD2 matching 16 bases. The V gene's germline CDR1 is KGHDR and CDR2 SFDVKD. The V and J ends lost 5 bases and 0 bases, in that order; junction bases with no gene match: 12. The CDR3 has 21 amino acids. The CDR3 loop is CATSATLGTSGGVSSYNEQFF. CDR3 nucleotides: TGTGCCACCAGTGCAACGTTAGGGACTAGCGGGGGGGTAAGCTCCTACAATGAGCAGTTCTTC.

J is TRBJ1-5 and V is TRBV20-1; possibly TRBD1 for D (6 bases). Looked up from germline, CDR1 is DFQATT and CDR2 is SNEGSKA (reference sequence). The CDR3 is 14 residues long. V lost 2 bases and J 1 base, leaving 9 bases between the germline ends. CDR3 bases: TGCAGTGCTAGAAGGACAGCCAGCAATCAGCCCCAGCATTTT. This encodes CSARRTASNQPQHF.